A single T cell receptor beta chain is shown here with its context. The sample is drawn from a study of blood T cell repertoires in COVID-19. Across the study: Samples representing acute and convalescent COVID-19 were sourced from the United States, Italy and Spain. The cDNA or gDNA used as material had been derived from T cells, B-cell-depleted T cells, or PBMCs.

The CDR3 has 14 amino acids. The germline V gene has CDR1 SGHRS and CDR2 YFSETQ. V dropped 9 bases and J dropped 2; count of bases not matched to a gene: 6. Original methodology: Amplified reference gene primers provided the basis for estimating nucleated cell counts. Assay used: immunoSEQ multiplex PCR; TCRdb lists only in-frame clones, some missing. That table gives V, J and clone size, and the DNA gave D and trimming. The data show 200,000 to 300,000 clones, approximately 88% seen once. The sequence was obtained from a human donor in a cohort sampled during active COVID-19. The sequencing input was peripheral blood. This chain uses TRBV5-1 with TRBJ2-3, with 10 bases that match TRBD2. The CDR3 here is CATRTSGYTDTQYF. CDR3 sequence (DNA): TGCGCCACCCGGACTAGCGGTTACACAGATACGCAGTATTTT.